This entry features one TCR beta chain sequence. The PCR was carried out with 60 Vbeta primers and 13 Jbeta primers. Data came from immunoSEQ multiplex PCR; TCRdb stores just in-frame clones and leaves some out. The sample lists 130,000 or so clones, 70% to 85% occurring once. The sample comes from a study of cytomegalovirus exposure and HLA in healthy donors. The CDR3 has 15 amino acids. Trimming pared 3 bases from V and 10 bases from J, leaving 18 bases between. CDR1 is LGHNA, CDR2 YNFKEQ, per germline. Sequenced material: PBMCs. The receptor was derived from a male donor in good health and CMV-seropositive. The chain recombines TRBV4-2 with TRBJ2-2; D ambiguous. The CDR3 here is CASSHTGFPRLELFF. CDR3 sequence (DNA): TGTGCCAGCAGCCATACCGGGTTTCCGCGGCTGGAGCTGTTTTTT.